This T cell receptor (beta chain) was sequenced in a study of blood T cell repertoires in COVID-19. Looking at the study overall: Some COVID-19 samples were acute and others convalescent; all came from the United States, Italy and Spain. PBMCs, B-cell-depleted T cells, or T cells were the source of the cDNA or gDNA that made up the material.

TCRdb's table, derived via immunoSEQ multiplex PCR, lists solely in-frame clones and lacks some. This sample carries 200,000 to 250,000 clones, 86% of them seen once, and the ten largest clones take over 3%. Germline CDR1 is SEHNR and CDR2 is FQNEAQ (reference sequence). This CDR3 contains 17 residues. The J segment lost 0 bases and the V segment lost 8 bases, leaving 13 bases of the junction unmatched. The V and J genes are TRBV7-9 and TRBJ1-2; TRBD1 matches 9 bases. The sequence derives from a woman aged 35 to 49 with acute COVID-19. The sample consisted of PBMCs or T cells enriched from blood (not recorded which). CDR3 region: CASRDSQGALSNYGYTF. The CDR3 nucleotides read TGTGCCAGCCGCGACTCACAGGGGGCTCTATCTAACTATGGCTACACCTTC.